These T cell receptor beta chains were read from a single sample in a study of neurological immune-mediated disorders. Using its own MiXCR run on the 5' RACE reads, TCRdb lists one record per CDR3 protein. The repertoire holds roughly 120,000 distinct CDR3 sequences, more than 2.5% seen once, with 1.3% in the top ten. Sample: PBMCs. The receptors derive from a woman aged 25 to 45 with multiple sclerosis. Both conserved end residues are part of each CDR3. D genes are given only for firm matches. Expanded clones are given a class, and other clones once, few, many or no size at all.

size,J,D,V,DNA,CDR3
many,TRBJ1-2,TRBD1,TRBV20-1,TGCAGTGCTAGAGATCTGGCAGGGGGTGACTATGGCTACACCTTC,CSARDLAGGDYGYTF
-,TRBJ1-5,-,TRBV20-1,TGCAGTGCTAGAACCACACAGGGACGCAATCAGCCCCAGAATTTT,CSARTTQGRNQPQNF
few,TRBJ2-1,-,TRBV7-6,TGTGCCAGCAGCGACGACAGCTACAATGAGCAGTTCTTC,CASSDDSYNEQFF
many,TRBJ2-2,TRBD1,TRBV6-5,TGTGCCAGCAGTGAGGGGGACAGGGCGTACACCGGGGAGCTGTTTTTT,CASSEGDRAYTGELFF
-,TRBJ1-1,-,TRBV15,TGTGCCACCAGGAGAGACCTCCAGGAGAACACTGAAGCTTTCTTT,CATRRDLQENTEAFF
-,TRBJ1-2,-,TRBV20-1,TGCAGTGCTAGGCGGGTCGGAGTAGACTATGGCTACACCTTC,CSARRVGVDYGYTF
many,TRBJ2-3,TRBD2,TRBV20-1,TGCAGTGCTAGGAGCGGGAGTGGGTATACGCAGTATTTT,CSARSGSGYTQYF
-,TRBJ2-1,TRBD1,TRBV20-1,TGCAGTGCAATGACAGGGTCTGGGAATGAGCAGTTCTTC,CSAMTGSGNEQFF
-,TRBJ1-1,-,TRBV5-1,TGCGCCAGCAGTACCCATACGATTAGAGGGGACACTGAAGCTTTCTTT,CASSTHTIRGDTEAFF
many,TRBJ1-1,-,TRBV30,TGTGCCTGGAGTGTACTAGGGAACACTGAAGCTTTCTTT,CAWSVLGNTEAFF
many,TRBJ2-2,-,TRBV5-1,TGCGCCAGCAGCTCGGGGGCCGGGGAGCTGTTTTTT,CASSSGAGELFF
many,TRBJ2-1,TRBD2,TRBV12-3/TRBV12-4,TGTGCCAGCAGTTTAGGGGACTACCTGTACAATGAGCAGTTCTTC,CASSLGDYLYNEQFF
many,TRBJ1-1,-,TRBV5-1,TGCGCCAGCAGCCACAAGACGAACACTGAAGCTTTCTTT,CASSHKTNTEAFF
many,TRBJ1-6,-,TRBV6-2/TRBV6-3,TGTGCCAGCAGTTCGGGTTCACCCCTCCACTTT,CASSSGSPLHF
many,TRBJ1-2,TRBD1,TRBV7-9,TGTGCCAGCAGCTTGGGGGACAGCGGCTACACCTTC,CASSLGDSGYTF
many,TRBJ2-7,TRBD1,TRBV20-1,TGCAGTGCTGAAACCCGACAGGGCTCCTACGAGCAGTACTTC,CSAETRQGSYEQYF
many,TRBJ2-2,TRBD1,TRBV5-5,TGTGCCAGCAGCTATGCTACAGGGGACACCGGGGAGCTGTTTTTT,CASSYATGDTGELFF
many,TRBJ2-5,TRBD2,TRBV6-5,TGTGCCAGCAGTTACTCGGGGAGGGTTGAGACCCAGTACTTC,CASSYSGRVETQYF
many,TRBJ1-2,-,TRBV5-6,TGTGCCAGCAGCCCCGGACGGTCTACCTATGGCTACACCTTC,CASSPGRSTYGYTF
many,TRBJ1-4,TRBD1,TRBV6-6,TGTGCCAGCAGTTACTCGAGGGACAGGGATCTCTACCGTGAAAAACTGTTTTTT,CASSYSRDRDLYREKLFF
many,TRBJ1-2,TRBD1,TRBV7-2,TGTGCCAGCAGCTCGGCCGGGACAGAGTCCTATGGCTACACCTTC,CASSSAGTESYGYTF
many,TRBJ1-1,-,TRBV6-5,TGTGCCAGCAGTTTAAGGGGCCTGAACACTGAAGCTTTCTTT,CASSLRGLNTEAFF
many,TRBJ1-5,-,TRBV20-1,TGCAGTGCTAGCTCTACAGGTTCGGGGAGCAATCAGCCCCAGCATTTT,CSASSTGSGSNQPQHF
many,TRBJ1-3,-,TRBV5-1,TGCGCCAGCAGCTCCACGATCGGATCCGGCAGCACTGGAAACACCATATATTTT,CASSSTIGSGSTGNTIYF
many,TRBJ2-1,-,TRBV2,TGTGCCAGCAAGGAGGGGAGCTCCTACAATGAGCAGTTCTTC,CASKEGSSYNEQFF
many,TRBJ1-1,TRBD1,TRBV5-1,TGCGCCAGCAGCTCACAGGGGCGTCCGGCTGAAGCTTTCTTT,CASSSQGRPAEAFF
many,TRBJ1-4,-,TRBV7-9,TGTGCCAGCAGCTTGGATTCTGCACGTGAAAAACTGTTTTTT,CASSLDSAREKLFF
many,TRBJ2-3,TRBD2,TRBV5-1,TGCGCCAGCAGCTTGTTGGGGGGGACAGATACGCAGTATTTT,CASSLLGGTDTQYF
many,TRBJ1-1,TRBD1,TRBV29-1,TGCAGCGTTTCACGGACTACAGGGGTCCCTGAAGCTTTCTTT,CSVSRTTGVPEAFF
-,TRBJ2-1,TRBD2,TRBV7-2,TGTGCCAGCAGCTCGTGGACTAGCGGGGGGAGGAATGAGCAGTTCTTC,CASSSWTSGGRNEQFF
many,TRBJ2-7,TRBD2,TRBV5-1,TGCGCCAGCAGCTTTCCAGGACTAGCCGAAAGGTACGAGCAGTACTTC,CASSFPGLAERYEQYF
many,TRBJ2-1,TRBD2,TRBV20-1,TGCAGTGCTAGAGTAACTAGCGGGATCAATGAGCAGTTCTTC,CSARVTSGINEQFF
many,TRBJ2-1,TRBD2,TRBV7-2,TGTGCCAGCAGCCCCACGGCGGGAGGGTTCTACAATGAGCAGTTCTTC,CASSPTAGGFYNEQFF
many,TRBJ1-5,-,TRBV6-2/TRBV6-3,TGTGCCAGCAGTTCTCAAAAAGGAGGGAGCAATCAGCCCCAGCATTTT,CASSSQKGGSNQPQHF
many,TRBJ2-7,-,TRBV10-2,TGCGCCAGCACCAGGGGCAGTCACTACGAGCAGTACTTC,CASTRGSHYEQYF
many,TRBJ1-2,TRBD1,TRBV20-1,TGCAGTGCTAGGGCGTCAGGGGGAGGGGGCTACACCTTC,CSARASGGGGYTF
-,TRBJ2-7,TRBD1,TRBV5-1,TGCGCCAGCAGCTTGGTCCCCAGGGGGCTCTACGAGCAGTACTTC,CASSLVPRGLYEQYF
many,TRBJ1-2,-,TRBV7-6,TGTGCCAGCAGCTTAGCCGGGGGCCCTAACTATGGCTACACCTTC,CASSLAGGPNYGYTF
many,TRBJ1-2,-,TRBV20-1,TGCAGTGCTAGAGATGGAGGGGGAGGCGGCTACACCTTC,CSARDGGGGGYTF
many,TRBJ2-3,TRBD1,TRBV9,TGTGCCAGCAGCGTGGGACAGATCACAGATACGCAGTATTTT,CASSVGQITDTQYF
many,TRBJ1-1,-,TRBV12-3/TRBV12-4,TGTGCCAGCAGTACAAACAGCAAGAACACTGAAGCTTTCTTT,CASSTNSKNTEAFF
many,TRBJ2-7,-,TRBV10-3,TGTGCCATCAGTGTCGGCGGGACCAGCTACGAGCAGTACTTC,CAISVGGTSYEQYF
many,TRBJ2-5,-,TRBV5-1,TGCGCCAGCAGCCCGGCCTCGACAGGAGAGACCCAGTACTTC,CASSPASTGETQYF
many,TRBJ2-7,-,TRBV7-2,TGTGCCAGCAGCCTTGTCGGCCGAGCCGCGGAGCAGTACTTC,CASSLVGRAAEQYF
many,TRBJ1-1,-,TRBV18,TGTGCCAGCTCACGTTCAGACACCAGAGAAGCTTTCTTT,CASSRSDTREAFF
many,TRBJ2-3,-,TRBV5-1,TGCGCCAGCAGCTTGGGCCTAAGCACAGATACGCAGTATTTT,CASSLGLSTDTQYF
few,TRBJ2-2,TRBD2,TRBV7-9,TGTGCCAGCAGCTTGCCCCCGTCAACCGGGACTAGCGGGCCGGCGAACACCGGGGAGCTGTTTTTT,CASSLPPSTGTSGPANTGELFF
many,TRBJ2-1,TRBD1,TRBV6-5,TGTGCCAGCAGTCTGGACAGGGTCCCTTACAATGAGCAGTTCTTC,CASSLDRVPYNEQFF
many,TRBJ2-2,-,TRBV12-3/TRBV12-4,TGTGCCAGCAGCACAGGAGTATCGGGGGAGCTGTTTTTT,CASSTGVSGELFF
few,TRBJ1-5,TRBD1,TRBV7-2,TGTGCCAGCAGCTCACGACACGGGACAGCAAATAAGACCCAGAATTTT,CASSSRHGTANKTQNF
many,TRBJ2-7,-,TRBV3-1,TGTGCCAGCAGCCAATCCCTGAACCCCTACGAGCAGTACTTC,CASSQSLNPYEQYF
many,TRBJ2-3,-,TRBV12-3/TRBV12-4,TGTGCCAGCACCCGATGGAGGGATACGCAGTATTTT,CASTRWRDTQYF
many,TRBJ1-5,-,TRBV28,TGTGCCAGCAAGGAAAGAATCAATCAGCCCCAGCATTTT,CASKERINQPQHF